This entry lists 24 T cell receptor beta chains sequenced from one sample in a study of T-cell reconstitution after alpha-beta-depleted transplantation in children. Unique molecular identifiers tagged the TCRbeta library. TCRdb itself ran the PCR reads through MiXCR, one entry per CDR3 protein. Altogether hundreds of thousands of distinct CDR3 sequences are present, approximately 16% being singletons, with the ten largest covering 1.1%. The input for sequencing was PBMCs from the stem cell graft donor, taken from the stem cell graft. These receptors all come from a human donor who donated a stem cell graft to a child with acute myeloid leukemia.

V is TRBV9 and J is TRBJ2-1; D call uncertain. The CDR3 extends over 14 amino acids. CDR1 SGDLS and CDR2 YYNGEE come from the germline V gene. V was shortened by 0 bases and J by 8 bases, with 12 bases between the two germline ends. The CDR3 sequence: CASSVVSSPDEQFF. The CDR3 DNA sequence: TGTGCCAGCAGCGTAGTCAGCTCCCCGGATGAGCAGTTCTTC.

This clonotype was recorded many times. The chain has TRBV27 and TRBJ2-4; perhaps D is TRBD1 or TRBD2 (5 bases each). From germline, CDR1 is MNHEY and CDR2 SMNVEV (reference sequence). The length of the CDR3 is 14 residues. V gave up 4 bases and J gave up 6 bases, with 13 bases separating them. The CDR3 DNA reads TGTGCCAGCAGTTCGAGGGGTTGGGGAAACATTCAGTACTTC. Amino acid sequence: CASSSRGWGNIQYF.

The CDR3: CASSLGLAGIQETQYF. The CDR3 nucleotides are TGTGCCAGCAGCTTAGGCCTAGCGGGGATTCAAGAGACCCAGTACTTC. The chain links TRBV13 to TRBJ2-5; 9 bases line up with TRBD2. Germline CDR1 reads PRHDT; CDR2 reads FYEKMQ (reference sequence). The V segment lost 0 bases and the J segment 2 bases; nucleotides outside the gene matches: 4. The CDR3 totals 16 residues.

Only one count was recorded for this clonotype. The junction departs from the called germline gene at one end, perhaps through a read error. The gene calls are TRBV7-9 and TRBJ2-5; TRBD2 might be the D (7 bases). The CDR3 has 14 residues. CDR1 and CDR2 from the germline V gene are SEHNR and FQNEAQ (reference sequence). The CDR3 loop is CASTLGGGETTQYF. The CDR3 DNA follows: TGTGCCAGCACCTTAGGGGGGGGCGAAACGACCCAGTACTTC.

This clonotype has a count of ten or more. The gene calls are TRBV10-1 and TRBJ1-6; TRBD1 aligns across 7 bases. Trimming took 5 bases from V and 10 from J; bases not matched to a gene: 8. This CDR3 comprises 14 residues. The germline V gene encodes CDR1 WNHNN and CDR2 SYGVQD (reference sequence). The CDR3 DNA sequence: TGCGCCAGCAGTTCGACAGGGAACAAATCACCCCTCCACTTT. It specifies CASSSTGNKSPLHF.

This clonotype was seen a handful of times. The chain links TRBV5-1 to TRBJ1-1, with 7 bases identical to TRBD1. The CDR3 totals 13 residues. J was trimmed by 6 bases and V by 4 bases; bases with no gene match: 6. Germline V gene lookup returns CDR1 SGHRS and CDR2 YFSETQ. CDR3 amino acids: CASSPTGVAEAFF. CDR3 DNA sequence: TGCGCCAGCAGCCCTACAGGGGTCGCTGAAGCTTTCTTT. Supplemented by reference TRBV5-1 and TRBJ1-1, the full variable domain reads KAGVTQTPRYLIKTRGQQVTLSCSPISGHRSVSWYQQTPGQGLQFLFEYFSETQRNKGNFPGRFSGRQFSNSRSEMNVSTLELGDSALYLCASSPTGVAEAFFGQGTRLTVV.

The chain employs TRBV5-1 and TRBJ2-1; unclear D gene. Germline CDR1 SGHRS, CDR2 YFSETQ. The CDR3 spans 14 residues. Trimming stripped 5 bases from V and 4 bases from J, with 13 bases between. The CDR3 DNA sequence: TGCGCCAGCAGTTGGGTATTTACTTACAATGAGCAGTTCTTC. Protein: CASSWVFTYNEQFF.

This clonotype was seen once. The chain is built from TRBV28 and TRBJ2-1; 7 bases line up with TRBD2. The CDR3 is 15 residues long. In germline, CDR1 is MDHEN, CDR2 SYDVKM. With 7 bases clipped from V and 5 bases from J, the junction kept 11 bases outside the gene matches. The CDR3 coding sequence is TGTGCCAGCACCTGGGGGAGGGCAGGCCACAATGAGCAGTTCTTC. Translating it yields CASTWGRAGHNEQFF.

This clonotype has ten or more counts. This chain links TRBV24-1 with TRBJ2-5, with D maybe TRBD2 (6 bases). This CDR3 spans 14 amino acids. CDR1 is KGHDR, CDR2 SFDVKD, per germline. Between the trimmed V and J ends, which lost 4 bases and 4 bases, there was a span of 12 bases. The CDR3 here is CATSDSGRGETQYF. DNA for the CDR3: TGTGCCACCAGTGACTCCGGGAGAGGAGAGACCCAGTACTTC.

Comment on this clonotype: A read error is possible here, since a much larger clone lies one base away. This CDR3 is missing its conserved last phenylalanine or tryptophan, likely due to a read error. The J gene is TRBJ2-5, the V gene TRBV20-1, with TRBD2 matching over 12 bases. Trimming cost V 0 bases and J 4 bases; bases outside gene matches: 12. This CDR3 region has 18 residues. The V gene's germline CDR1 is DFQATT and CDR2 SNEGSKA (reference sequence). This CDR3 is CSARDRLAGVRRRETQYV. The DNA for the CDR3 is TGCAGTGCTAGAGATCGACTAGCGGGGGTGAGGCGACGAGAGACCCAGTACGTC.

This clonotype was detected ten times or more. V gene TRBV20-1 combines with J gene TRBJ1-4, with D unresolved. The germline V and J ends were trimmed by 2 bases and 6 bases, with 13 bases remaining between them. CDR1 is DFQATT, CDR2 SNEGSKA, per germline (reference sequence). The CDR3 totals 14 residues. The CDR3 protein is CSARNVVSYEKLFF. The CDR3 DNA is TGCAGTGCTAGAAATGTGGTGTCGTATGAAAAACTGTTTTTT.

This clonotype was recorded a few times. The chain carries TRBV25-1 and TRBJ1-1; weak D call: TRBD1 (6 bases). V was trimmed by 6 bases and J by 4 bases, leaving 12 bases between them. Germline V gives CDR1 MGHDK, CDR2 SYGVNS. This CDR3 has 13 amino acids. The CDR3 loop is CASRKIQGTEAFF. Here the CDR3 DNA reads TGTGCCAGCAGGAAGATACAGGGCACTGAAGCTTTCTTT.

This clonotype was observed many times. V gene TRBV12-3 or TRBV12-4 combines with J gene TRBJ2-1; D gene unclear. Trimming took 7 bases from V and 0 from J, leaving 13 bases between them. The CDR3 spans 15 residues. The CDR3 loop reads CASISTASSYNEQFF. CDR3 DNA sequence: TGTGCCAGCATCTCTACCGCCAGCTCCTACAATGAGCAGTTCTTC.

The chain carries TRBV4-3 and TRBJ2-1; D may match TRBD1 or TRBD2 (6 bases each). Looked up from germline, CDR1 is LGHNA and CDR2 is YSLEER. V lost 0 bases and J 5 bases, leaving 23 bases between the germline ends. The CDR3 is 19 residues long. Here the CDR3 reads CASSQDLGAGLAIDNEQFF. In nucleotides, the CDR3 is TGCGCCAGCAGCCAAGATTTGGGGGCCGGGCTAGCGATCGACAATGAGCAGTTCTTC.

This clonotype has at least ten counts. The rearrangement joins TRBV7-3 to TRBJ2-3; 12 bases fit TRBD2. The germline V gene encodes CDR1 SGHTA and CDR2 FQGTGA. The CDR3 contains 16 residues. J was trimmed by 0 bases and V by 5 bases; bases with no gene match: 3. CDR3 coding DNA: TGTGCCAGCAGCAAAACTAGCGGGGGGAGCACAGATACGCAGTATTTT. Translated: CASSKTSGGSTDTQYF.

There are a few counts of this clonotype. The V gene is TRBV10-2, the J gene TRBJ1-4; D is perhaps TRBD1 (5 bases). The ends were cut back, 8 bases at V and 2 bases at J, with 15 bases in the middle. Looked up from germline, CDR1 is WSHSY and CDR2 is SAAADI. The CDR3 runs 15 residues. The CDR3 spells CASGTLGRTNEKLFF. As DNA, the CDR3 is TGCGCCAGCGGAACCCTGGGACGGACTAATGAAAAACTGTTTTTT.

This clonotype was observed at least ten times. The gene calls are TRBV5-1 and TRBJ1-4; D ambiguous. The CDR3 is 15 amino acids. Trimming left V 1 base short and J 0 bases short, with 7 bases between. The germline V gene encodes CDR1 SGHRS and CDR2 YFSETQ. DNA of the CDR3: TGCGCCAGCAGCTTGTCGGCAGCAACTAATGAAAAACTGTTTTTT. It translates to CASSLSAATNEKLFF.

The sample holds a few counts of this clonotype. The germline gene is not matched at one end of the junction; a read error may be the cause. The genes are TRBV15 and TRBJ1-4, with D tentatively TRBD1 (5 bases). Germline CDR1 reads LNHNV; CDR2 reads YYDKDF (reference sequence). This CDR3 is 16 amino acids long. CDR3 residues: CATSRGLGEGNVKLFF. The CDR3, as DNA: TGTGCCACCAGCAGAGGCCTTGGGGAGGGGAATGTAAAACTGTTTTTT.

This clonotype showed up many times. This sequence joins TRBV4-1 and TRBJ2-1; 13 bases are shared with TRBD2. Looked up from germline, CDR1 is MGHRA and CDR2 is YSYEKL. The CDR3 has 15 amino acids. Losses at the gene ends were 4 bases for V and 6 bases for J; bases not matched to a gene: 3. This CDR3 is CASSPGLAGVNEQFF. In DNA form, the CDR3 reads TGCGCCAGCAGCCCCGGACTAGCGGGGGTCAATGAGCAGTTCTTC.

The rearrangement joins TRBV7-9 to TRBJ2-7; tentative D call: TRBD1 (6 bases). The CDR3 totals 14 residues. Germline values: CDR1 SEHNR, CDR2 FQNEAQ (reference sequence). The CDR3 bases are TGTGCCAGTAGCTACGGACAGATCTCCTACGAGCAGTACGTC. Translation: CASSYGQISYEQYV.

This clonotype was seen only a few times. The rearrangement uses TRBV7-9 and TRBJ2-7, with unresolved D. This CDR3 spans 14 amino acids. V was trimmed by 3 bases and J by 5 bases, leaving 14 bases between them. Germline V CDR1 and CDR2: SEHNR, FQNEAQ (reference sequence). CDR3 amino acids: CASSLEGPEDEQYV. CDR3 coding DNA: TGTGCCAGCAGCTTGGAAGGTCCGGAAGACGAGCAGTACGTC.

This clonotype was recorded many times. This chain joins TRBV20-1 and TRBJ2-3; tentatively, D is TRBD1 or TRBD2 (6 bases each). Germline CDR1 reads DFQATT; CDR2 reads SNEGSKA (reference sequence). This CDR3 has 15 amino acids. V lost 0 bases and J lost 5, with 15 bases in between. CDR3 sequence reads: CSARDLGGRRDTQYF. The CDR3 DNA follows: TGCAGTGCTAGAGATCTAGGGGGGCGCCGAGATACGCAGTATTTT.

This clonotype was seen more than once but under ten times. The chain uses TRBV7-7 and TRBJ2-5; a weak D match, TRBD1 (6 bases). CDR1 and CDR2 from the germline V gene are SSHAT and FNYEAQ (reference sequence). V shed 5 bases and J shed 4 bases, with 14 bases lying between them. The CDR3 consists of 14 residues. The CDR3 DNA sequence: TGTGCCAGCAGCATTAGTAAAGGGGGAGAGACCCAGTACTTC. This translates into CASSISKGGETQYF.

For the CDR3, the DNA is TGCAGTGCTAGAGATTCTGGAAGGGGGCCAGATACGCAGTATTTT. It translates to CSARDSGRGPDTQYF. The rearrangement uses TRBV20-1 and TRBJ2-3; 7 nucleotides agree with TRBD1. CDR1 is DFQATT, CDR2 SNEGSKA, per germline (reference sequence). This CDR3 comprises 15 residues. J gave up 4 bases and V 0 bases, and 7 bases lay outside the gene matches.